In its sample, the clone carrying this T cell receptor (beta chain) was seen many times. The sample comes from a study of human T cells and chemical hapten exposure. From the RACE reads, TCRdb called clonotypes with MiXCR, one entry per CDR3 protein. The data show about 43,000 distinct CDR3 sequences, with 3% to 3.5% seen just once and roughly 7.3% held by the top ten. Between the trimmed V and J ends, which lost 6 bases and 1 base, there was a span of 16 bases. Looked up from germline, CDR1 is MDHEN and CDR2 is SYDVKM. This CDR3 has 16 residues. The sample's time point: patch test 2, 6 weeks after DPC sensitization. As for treatment: therapeutic diphenylcyclopropenone sensitization with weekly scalp DPC. The starting material, unfractionated whole blood, was used for total RNA extraction.

Source: whole blood, taken in connection with sensitization to the hapten diphenylcyclopropenone (DPC). The chain combines TRBV28 with TRBJ1-5, with D possibly being TRBD1 (5 bases). The origin of this receptor is a man in his forties or fifties with alopecia areata. Some clones in this sample may be carry-over from other donors' samples. DNA of the CDR3: TGTGCCAGCAGCCGAAACGACAGACCAAGCAATCAGCCCCAGCATTTT. This gives the protein CASSRNDRPSNQPQHF.